The source of this T cell receptor beta chain is a study of ipilimumab plus nivolumab after autologous stem cell transplantation. Study details: Both relapsed and primary refractory DLBCL were included.

Using immunoSEQ multiplex PCR, the repertoire was profiled, and TCRdb retains in-frame clones only, with some absent. The sample yields tens of thousands of clones, roughly 80% seen once. Looked up from germline, CDR1 is GTSNPN and CDR2 is SVGIG (reference sequence). The V gene end was trimmed by 4 bases and the J gene end by 4 bases; junction bases not matched to a gene: 9. The CDR3 sequence is 16 residues long. Specimen: PBMCs, collected in a trial of ipilimumab plus nivolumab as post-transplant consolidation. The gene calls are TRBV30 and TRBJ2-2; 10 bases match TRBD2. The receptor was isolated from a male donor with diffuse large B-cell lymphoma. DNA for the CDR3: TGTGCCTGGAATGGAGCGGGGGGGGTCGGCACCGGGGAGCTGTTTTTT. This translates into CAWNGAGGVGTGELFF.